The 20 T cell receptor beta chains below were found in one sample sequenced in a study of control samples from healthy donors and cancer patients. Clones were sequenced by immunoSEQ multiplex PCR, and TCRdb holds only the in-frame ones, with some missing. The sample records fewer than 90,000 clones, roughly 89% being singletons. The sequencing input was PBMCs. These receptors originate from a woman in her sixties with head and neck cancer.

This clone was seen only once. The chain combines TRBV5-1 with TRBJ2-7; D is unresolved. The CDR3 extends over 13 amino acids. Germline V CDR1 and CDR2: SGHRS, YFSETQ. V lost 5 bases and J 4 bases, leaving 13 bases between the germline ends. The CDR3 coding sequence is TGCGCCAGCAGGTCGGAAGTTTTTTACGAGCAGTACTTC. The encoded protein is CASRSEVFYEQYF.

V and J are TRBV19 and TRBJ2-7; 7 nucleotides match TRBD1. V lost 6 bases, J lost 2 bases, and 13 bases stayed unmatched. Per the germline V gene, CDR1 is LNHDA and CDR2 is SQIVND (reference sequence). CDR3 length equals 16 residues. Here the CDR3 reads CASRGTGQAGTYEQYF. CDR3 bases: TGTGCCAGTAGGGGAACTGGACAGGCAGGCACCTACGAGCAGTACTTC.

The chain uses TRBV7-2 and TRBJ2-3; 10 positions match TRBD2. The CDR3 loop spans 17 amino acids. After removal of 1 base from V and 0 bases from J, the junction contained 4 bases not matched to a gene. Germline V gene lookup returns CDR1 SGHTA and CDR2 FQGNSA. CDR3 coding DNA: TGTGCCAGCAGCTTAGATTGGACTAGCGGAAGCACAGATACGCAGTATTTT. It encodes CASSLDWTSGSTDTQYF.

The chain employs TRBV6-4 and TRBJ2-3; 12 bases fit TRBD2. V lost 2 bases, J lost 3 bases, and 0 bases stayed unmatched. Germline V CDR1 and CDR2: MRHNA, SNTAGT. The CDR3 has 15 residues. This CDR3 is CASSDGTSGTDTQYF. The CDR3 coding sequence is TGTGCCAGCAGTGACGGGACTAGCGGGACAGATACGCAGTATTTT.

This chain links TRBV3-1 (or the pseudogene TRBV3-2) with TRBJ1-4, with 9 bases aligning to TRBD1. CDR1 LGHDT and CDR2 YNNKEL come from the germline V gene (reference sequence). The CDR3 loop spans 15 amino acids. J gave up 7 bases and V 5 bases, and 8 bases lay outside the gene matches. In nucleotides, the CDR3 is TGTGCCAGCAGCGTCGGGACAGGGAAAAGTGAAAAACTGTTTTTT. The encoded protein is CASSVGTGKSEKLFF.

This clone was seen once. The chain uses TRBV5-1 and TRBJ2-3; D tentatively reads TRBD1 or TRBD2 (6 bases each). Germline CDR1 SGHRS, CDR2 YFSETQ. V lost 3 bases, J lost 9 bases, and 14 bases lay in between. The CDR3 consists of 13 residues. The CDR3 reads CASSSTGLTTQYF. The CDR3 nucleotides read TGCGCCAGCAGCTCGACAGGACTAACCACGCAGTATTTT.

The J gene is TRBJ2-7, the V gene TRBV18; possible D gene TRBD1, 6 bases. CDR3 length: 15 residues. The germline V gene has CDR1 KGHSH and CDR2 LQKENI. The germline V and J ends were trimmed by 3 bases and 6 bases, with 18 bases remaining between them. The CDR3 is CASSPNRDLTSEQYF. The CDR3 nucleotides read TGTGCCAGCTCACCCAACAGGGACCTAACTTCCGAGCAGTACTTC.

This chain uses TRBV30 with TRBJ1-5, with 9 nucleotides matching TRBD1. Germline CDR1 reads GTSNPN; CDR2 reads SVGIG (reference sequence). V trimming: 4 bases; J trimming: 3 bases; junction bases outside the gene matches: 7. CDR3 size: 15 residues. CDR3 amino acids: CAWTTGTGNNQPQHF. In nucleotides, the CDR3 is TGTGCCTGGACCACCGGGACAGGGAACAATCAGCCCCAGCATTTT.

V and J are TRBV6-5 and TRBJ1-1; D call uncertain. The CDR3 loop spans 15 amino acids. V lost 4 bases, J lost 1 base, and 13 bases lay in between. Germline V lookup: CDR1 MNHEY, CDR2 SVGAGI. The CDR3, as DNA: TGTGCCAGCAGTTCCCCTACGGCGGGGAACACTGAAGCTTTCTTT. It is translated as CASSSPTAGNTEAFF.

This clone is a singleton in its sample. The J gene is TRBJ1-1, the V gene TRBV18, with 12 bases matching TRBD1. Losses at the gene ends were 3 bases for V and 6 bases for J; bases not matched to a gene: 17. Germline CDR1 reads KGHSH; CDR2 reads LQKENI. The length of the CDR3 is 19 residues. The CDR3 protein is CASSPNKPGQGAFFSEAFF. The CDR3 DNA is TGTGCCAGCTCACCCAACAAGCCGGGACAGGGGGCTTTCTTTTCTGAAGCTTTCTTT.

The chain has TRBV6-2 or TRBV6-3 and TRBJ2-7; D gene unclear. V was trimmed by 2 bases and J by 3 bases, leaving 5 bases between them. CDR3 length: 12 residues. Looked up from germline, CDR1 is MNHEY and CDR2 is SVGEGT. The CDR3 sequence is CASSYAHYEQYF. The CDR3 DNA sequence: TGTGCCAGCAGTTACGCTCACTACGAGCAGTACTTC.

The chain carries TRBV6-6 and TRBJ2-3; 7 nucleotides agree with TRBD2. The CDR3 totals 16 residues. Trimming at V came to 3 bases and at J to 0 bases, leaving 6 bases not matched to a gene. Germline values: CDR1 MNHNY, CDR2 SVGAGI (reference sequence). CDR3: CASSYSLATSTDTQYF. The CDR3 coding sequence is TGTGCCAGCAGTTATTCACTAGCGACTAGCACAGATACGCAGTATTTT.

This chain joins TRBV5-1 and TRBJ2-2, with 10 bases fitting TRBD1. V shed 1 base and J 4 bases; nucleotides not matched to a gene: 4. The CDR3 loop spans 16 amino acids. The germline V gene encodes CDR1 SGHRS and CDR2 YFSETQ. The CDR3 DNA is TGCGCCAGCAGCTTGACGACAGGGGGCCTCACCGGGGAGCTGTTTTTT. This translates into CASSLTTGGLTGELFF.

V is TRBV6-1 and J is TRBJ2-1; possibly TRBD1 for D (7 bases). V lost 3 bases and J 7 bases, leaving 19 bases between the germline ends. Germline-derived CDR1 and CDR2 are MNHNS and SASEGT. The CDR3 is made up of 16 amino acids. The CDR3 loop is CASSDSPETGTNEQFF. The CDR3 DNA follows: TGTGCCAGCAGTGATTCCCCCGAGACAGGGACTAATGAGCAGTTCTTC.

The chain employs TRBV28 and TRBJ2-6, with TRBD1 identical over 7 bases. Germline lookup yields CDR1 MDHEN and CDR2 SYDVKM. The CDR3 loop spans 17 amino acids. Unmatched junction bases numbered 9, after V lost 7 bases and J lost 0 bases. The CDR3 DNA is TGTGCCAGCATTAACAGGGGATCCCACTCTGGGGCCAACGTCCTGACTTTC. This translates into CASINRGSHSGANVLTF.

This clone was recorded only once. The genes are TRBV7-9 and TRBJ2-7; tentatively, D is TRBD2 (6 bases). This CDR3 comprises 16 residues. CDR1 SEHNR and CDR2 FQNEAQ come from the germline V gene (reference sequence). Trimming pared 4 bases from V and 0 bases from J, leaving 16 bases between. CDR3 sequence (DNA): TGTGCCAGCAGCTCAAATTTGGGACTGAACTCCTACGAGCAGTACTTC. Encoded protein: CASSSNLGLNSYEQYF.

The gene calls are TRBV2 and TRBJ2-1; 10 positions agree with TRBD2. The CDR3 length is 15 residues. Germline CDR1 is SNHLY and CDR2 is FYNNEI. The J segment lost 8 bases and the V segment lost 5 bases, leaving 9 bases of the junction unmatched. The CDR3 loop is CASSRLAGVTDEQFF. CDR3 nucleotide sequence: TGTGCCAGCAGTAGGCTAGCGGGAGTAACGGATGAGCAGTTCTTC.

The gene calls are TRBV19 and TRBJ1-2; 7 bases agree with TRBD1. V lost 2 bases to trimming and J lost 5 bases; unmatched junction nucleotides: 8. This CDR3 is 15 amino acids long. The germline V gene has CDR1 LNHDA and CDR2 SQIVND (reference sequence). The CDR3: CASSIRDSDNYGYTF. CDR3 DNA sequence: TGTGCCAGTAGTATACGGGACAGCGATAATTATGGCTACACCTTC.

DNA for the CDR3: TGCAGCGTTGAATCTATCGGCACAGATACGCAGTATTTT. Its protein product is CSVESIGTDTQYF. The gene calls are TRBV29-1 and TRBJ2-3; D remains ambiguous. This CDR3 has 13 residues. CDR1 is SQVTM and CDR2 is ANQGSEA in the germline V gene. V lost 2 bases and J 1 base, leaving 7 bases between the germline ends.

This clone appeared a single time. CDR3 protein: CASSDGQVPPQPQHF. CDR3 bases: TGTGCCAGCAGTGATGGGCAGGTCCCACCCCAGCCCCAGCATTTT. The chain links TRBV6-1 to TRBJ1-5; D is uncertain. V was trimmed by 3 bases and J by 7 bases, leaving 16 bases between them. This CDR3 has 15 residues. CDR1 is MNHNS, CDR2 SASEGT, per germline.